These 4 T cell receptor beta chains were all obtained from the same sample, sequenced in a study of OX40 agonist ivuxolimab in advanced cancers. Only in-frame clones appear in the TCRdb table, and some are missing; sequencing was by immunoSEQ multiplex PCR. The repertoire has roughly 40,000 clones, 70% to 90% of them found once; the top ten carry roughly 14%. The starting material was CD4+ or CD8+ T cells sorted from blood, obtained in a trial of the OX40 agonist ivuxolimab. These receptors were taken from an adult with an advanced solid tumor such as melanoma, head and neck, liver or kidney cancer.

The gene calls are TRBV19 and TRBJ2-7; TRBD1 is a possible D gene (6 bases). With 4 bases removed from V and 2 bases from J, the gap between germline ends came to 9 bases. Germline-derived CDR1 and CDR2 are LNHDA and SQIVND (reference sequence). This CDR3 contains 13 residues. The CDR3 sequence: CASSTTGTYEQYF. CDR3 coding DNA: TGTGCCAGTAGTACTACAGGGACCTACGAGCAGTACTTC.

This chain joins TRBV5-1 and TRBJ2-3; 9 bases fit TRBD1. Trimming removed 4 bases from V and 6 bases from J; junction bases left unmatched: 12. CDR3 length: 16 residues. Germline CDR1 is SGHRS and CDR2 is YFSETQ. CDR3 DNA sequence: TGCGCCAGCAGCCCCAAATTGACAGGGGGTGTGGATACGCAGTATTTT. The encoded protein is CASSPKLTGGVDTQYF.

The sample holds a few counts of this clone. The chain couples TRBV7-3 to TRBJ2-3; no clear D gene. Germline-derived CDR1 and CDR2 are SGHTA and FQGTGA. The ends were cut back, 9 bases at V and 2 bases at J, with 12 bases in the middle. This CDR3 is built from 13 residues. The CDR3 nucleotides are TGTGCCAGTCAAGCCGGGCCCACAGATACGCAGTATTTT. It specifies CASQAGPTDTQYF.

This chain links TRBV27 with TRBJ1-1, with unresolved D. The germline CDR1 and CDR2 sequences are MNHEY and SMNVEV (reference sequence). The V end lost 7 bases, the J end lost 5 bases, and 8 bases lay between the germline ends. The CDR3 sequence is 11 residues long. The CDR3 protein is CASTSRTEAFF. CDR3 in DNA: TGTGCCAGCACCTCCCGGACTGAAGCTTTCTTT.